This is a list of T cell receptor beta chains from one sample in a study of metastatic and nonmetastatic thyroid tumors. Via MiXCR, TCRdb re-called the PCR reads. Seen here are fewer than 40,000 clones, more than 45% observed once, and the top ten hold approximately 25%. Sequenced input: tumor tissue. These receptors were collected from a male donor with papillary thyroid cancer or a benign thyroid nodule (not recorded which). Some clones in this sample may be carry-over from other donors' samples. The CDR3 runs from the conserved cysteine through the conserved F or W. Each record gives: clone size, J gene, V gene, D gene, CDR3 DNA, CDR3 protein. A D gene is named only where the DNA matches it firmly. Clone size is given for some rows only: seen once, a few or many times, or a class if the clone is expanded.

>NA|TRBJ2-7|TRBV11-1|TRBD2
TGTGCCAGCAGCTTCGCTAGCGGTTCCTACGAGCAGTACTTC
CASSFASGSYEQYF
>many|TRBJ1-1|TRBV5-6|NA
TGTGCCAGCAGCCTCAGCGACCCCGGAAACACTGAAGCTTTCTTT
CASSLSDPGNTEAFF
>NA|TRBJ2-7|TRBV11-2|TRBD1
TGTGCCAGCAGCCCCCGACAGGGTTCCTACGAGCAGTACTTC
CASSPRQGSYEQYF
>NA|TRBJ2-7|TRBV5-8|NA
TGTGCCAGCAGCTTCCTCTACGAGCAGTACTTC
CASSFLYEQYF
>NA|TRBJ1-1|TRBV28|TRBD1
TGTGCCAGCAGCCTGACGACAGGGACTGAAGCTTTCTTT
CASSLTTGTEAFF
>few|TRBJ1-2|TRBV10-1|NA
TGCGCCAGCAGCCCTGGGGGGACCTCCAGCGGCTACACCTTC
CASSPGGTSSGYTF
>large|TRBJ2-7|TRBV5-5|NA
TGTGCCAGCAGCGCGAAAACCCCTTACGAGCAGTACTTC
CASSAKTPYEQYF
>few|TRBJ2-3|TRBV19|NA
TGTGCCAGTTTCTCTAGTCCGTTCAGCACAGATACGCAGTATTTT
CASFSSPFSTDTQYF
>NA|TRBJ2-1|TRBV4-1|NA
TGCGCCAGCAGCCTCTCATCTAACTACAATGAGCAGTTCTTC
CASSLSSNYNEQFF
>NA|TRBJ2-7|TRBV11-2|NA
TGTGCCAGCAGCTTAGACGGGACAACCTACGACGAGCAGTACTTC
CASSLDGTTYDEQYF
>NA|TRBJ2-7|TRBV20-1|TRBD2
TGCAGTGCTAGAGATGGGAGCGGGAGGCACTACGAGCAGTACTTC
CSARDGSGRHYEQYF
>NA|TRBJ2-3|TRBV20-1|NA
TGCAGTGCTATTTCGGGGGCTAGCACAGATACGCAGTATTTT
CSAISGASTDTQYF
>few|TRBJ2-2|TRBV10-1|NA
TGCGCCAGCAGTGGGCTAGTCGGGCGAGGCGGCACCGGGGAGCTGTTTTTT
CASSGLVGRGGTGELFF
>NA|TRBJ1-2|TRBV15|NA
TGTGCCACCAGCAGAGATGACAGCTATGGCTACACCTTC
CATSRDDSYGYTF
>NA|TRBJ1-2|TRBV19|NA
TGTGCCAGTAGTAACCACCGGACAGTTAACTATGGCTACACCTTC
CASSNHRTVNYGYTF
>NA|TRBJ2-7|TRBV18|NA
TGTGCCAGCTCCACGACAGCGAGCGGCACCTACGAGCAGTACTTC
CASSTTASGTYEQYF
>NA|TRBJ1-1|TRBV6-5|NA
TGTGCCAGCAGTTATTCATCCAGGGGCGGCACTGAAGCTTTCTTT
CASSYSSRGGTEAFF
>NA|TRBJ2-7|TRBV27|TRBD2
TGTGCCAGCAGTTTATGGGGGGGGAGGGACGAGCAGTACTTC
CASSLWGGRDEQYF
>NA|TRBJ2-7|TRBV20-1|NA
TGCAGTGCTAGAGCCGGACGGGAACCCCTCGAGCAGTACTTC
CSARAGREPLEQYF
>NA|TRBJ1-5|TRBV19|NA
TGTGCCAGTAGTATAGGCGGGGGGTCCTATAGCAATCAGCCCCAGCATTTT
CASSIGGGSYSNQPQHF
>NA|TRBJ2-1|TRBV29-1|TRBD1
TGCAGCGTTCGTAGCAGCTGGACAGGGGGTGGTCTCAATGAGCAGTTCTTC
CSVRSSWTGGGLNEQFF
>few|TRBJ1-2|TRBV20-1|NA
TGCAGTGCTAGAGGCTTAGGTCGGTCGGGGTATGGCTACACCTTC
CSARGLGRSGYGYTF
>NA|TRBJ1-4|TRBV18|NA
TGTGCCAGCTCACCATCAGGGATTGACGAAAAACTGTTTTTT
CASSPSGIDEKLFF
>NA|TRBJ1-2|TRBV20-1|NA
TGCAGTGCGGTATATCAATATGGCTACACCTTC
CSAVYQYGYTF
>NA|TRBJ2-7|TRBV5-5|NA
TGTGCCAGCAGTTTAACAAGGGGTTTCGAGCAGTACTTC
CASSLTRGFEQYF
>NA|TRBJ2-2|TRBV6-1|NA
TGTGCCAGCAGCGCAGGGAGCGACACCGGGGAGCTGTTTTTT
CASSAGSDTGELFF
>few|TRBJ1-6|TRBV27|TRBD1
TGTGCCAGCAGTTTTAGGGACAGCAGTTCACCCCTCCACTTT
CASSFRDSSSPLHF
>NA|TRBJ2-2|TRBV24-1|NA
TGTGCCACCAGTGATTTGTACACCGGGGAGCTGTTTTTT
CATSDLYTGELFF
>NA|TRBJ2-7|TRBV19|NA
TGTGCCAGTAGACCCACAGGGACCTCCTACGAGCAGTACTTC
CASRPTGTSYEQYF
>NA|TRBJ2-3|TRBV4-1|TRBD2
TGCGCCAGCAGCCAGCTACCTAGCGGGAGGGCCGTTGGCACAGATACGCAGTATTTT
CASSQLPSGRAVGTDTQYF
>NA|TRBJ1-1|TRBV5-1|NA
TGCGCCAGCAGCTTGGCTCCAGGAAACACTGAAGCTTTCTTT
CASSLAPGNTEAFF
>NA|TRBJ2-7|TRBV5-1|TRBD2
TGCGCCAGCAGCATCGAAGGACTAGCGGGAGCTAGGGAGCAGTACTTC
CASSIEGLAGAREQYF
>few|TRBJ2-7|TRBV7-2|NA
TGTGCCAGCAGCTCGGGGGGCCATGGCTACGAGCAGTACTTC
CASSSGGHGYEQYF
>NA|TRBJ1-3|TRBV20-1|NA
TGCAGTGCGACCGGGAGGGCCGGAAACACCATATATTTT
CSATGRAGNTIYF
>once|TRBJ2-7|TRBV4-1|TRBD2
TGCGCCAGCAGCCAAGAAGCCACTAGCGGGTACTACGAGCAGTACTTC
CASSQEATSGYYEQYF
>NA|TRBJ1-5|TRBV6-5|NA
TGTGCCAGCAGTTCCATGATTAATCAGCCCCAGCATTTT
CASSSMINQPQHF
>NA|TRBJ1-5|TRBV4-2|NA
TGTGCCAGCAGCCAAGATGAGTATCAGCCCCAGCATTTT
CASSQDEYQPQHF
>few|TRBJ2-1|TRBV19|TRBD2
TGTGCCAGTAGTGCCCTAGCGGGCCCTTACAATGAGCAGTTCTTC
CASSALAGPYNEQFF
>few|TRBJ2-7|TRBV2|NA
TGTGCCAGCAGGGGCGACGGATCTTCCCCCTACGAGCAGTACTTC
CASRGDGSSPYEQYF
>NA|TRBJ2-7|TRBV18|NA
TGTGCCAGCTCATCCTCCCACGAGCAGTACTTC
CASSSSHEQYF
>NA|TRBJ1-2|TRBV20-1|NA
TGCAGTGCTAGAGATTACGACAGGACGCGTAACTATGGCTACACCTTC
CSARDYDRTRNYGYTF
>few|TRBJ2-7|TRBV19|TRBD2
TGTGCCAGATACCGACTAGCGGGGGGCCAATACGAGCAGTACTTC
CARYRLAGGQYEQYF
>NA|TRBJ2-1|TRBV5-1|NA
TGCGCCAGCAGCGAGAGGACATCAGGGTTAAATGAGCAGTTCTTC
CASSERTSGLNEQFF
>few|TRBJ2-7|TRBV12-3/TRBV12-4|NA
TGTGCCAGCAGTATTGACGCGGCGAGCTCCTACGAGCAGTACTTC
CASSIDAASSYEQYF